This entry lists 23 T cell receptor beta chains sequenced from one sample in a study of blood T cell repertoires in COVID-19 (dated by TCRdb to 2018 to 2020). Receptor amplification or capture employed the immunoSEQ multiplex PCR assay. Drawn from immuneACCESS, this table holds only the in-frame rearrangements with V and J called that TCRdb kept. Clones are partly lost; checked studies trace under half to an unresolved V gene and leave the rest unexplained. This sample holds roughly 380,000 clones; roughly 90% were observed only once. Together, the top ten hold approximately 1% of the sample. Sequencing used PBMCs or T cells enriched from blood (not recorded which). These receptors were obtained from a woman aged 25-40 years who had been exposed to COVID-19.

This chain uses TRBV30 with TRBJ1-2, with 8 bases lining up with TRBD1. Germline V gives CDR1 GTSNPN, CDR2 SVGIG (reference sequence). The CDR3 extends over 12 amino acids. The V and J ends lost 5 bases and 4 bases, in that order; junction bases with no gene match: 3. The CDR3 coding sequence is TGTGCCTGGTCGACAGGGGTCTATGGCTACACCTTC. This codes for CAWSTGVYGYTF. Combining the CDR3 with reference TRBV30 and TRBJ1-2 gives the whole variable domain SQTIHQWPATLVQPVGSPLSLECTVEGTSNPNLYWYRQAAGRGLQLLFYSVGIGQISSEVPQNLSASRPQDRQFILSSKKLLLSDSGFYLCAWSTGVYGYTFGSGTRLTVV.

The chain combines TRBV11-2 with TRBJ2-7; 7 bases agree with TRBD1. The V gene's germline CDR1 is SGHAT and CDR2 FQNNGV. V shed 6 bases, J shed 4 bases, and the junction held 3 bases outside the gene matches. The CDR3 spans 12 residues. The CDR3 spells CASSRTGYEQYF. For the CDR3, the DNA is TGTGCCAGCAGTCGGACAGGATACGAGCAGTACTTC. Full variable domain (missing parts from reference TRBV11-2 and TRBJ2-7): EAGVAQSPRYKIIEKRQSVAFWCNPISGHATLYWYQQILGQGPKLLIQFQNNGVVDDSQLPKDRFSAERLKGVDSTLKIQPAKLEDSAVYLCASSRTGYEQYFGPGTRLTVT.

The chain carries TRBV10-1 and TRBJ2-7; 9 nucleotides line up with TRBD1. The CDR3 length is 16 residues. Germline V gene sequence: CDR1 WNHNN, CDR2 SYGVQD (reference sequence). The ends lost 9 bases at V and 4 bases at J; junction bases unmatched: 16. The CDR3 loop is CASKPFYRGPLYEQYF. The CDR3, as DNA: TGCGCCAGTAAACCCTTCTACAGGGGGCCCCTTTACGAGCAGTACTTC.

V and J are TRBV6-1 and TRBJ2-1, with 10 nucleotides matching TRBD2. Germline V gives CDR1 MNHNS, CDR2 SASEGT. Trimming cost V 4 bases and J 8 bases; bases outside gene matches: 11. This CDR3 has 16 amino acids. The CDR3: CASSASLAGVMYEQFF. In nucleotides, the CDR3 is TGTGCCAGCAGTGCCTCCCTAGCGGGAGTTATGTATGAGCAGTTCTTC.

The V call is TRBV30, the J call TRBJ2-7, with D tentatively TRBD1 (6 bases). This CDR3 contains 14 residues. V was shortened by 3 bases and J by 0 bases, with 12 bases between the two germline ends. Looked up from germline, CDR1 is GTSNPN and CDR2 is SVGIG (reference sequence). CDR3 nucleotides: TGTGCCTGGAGGGACAGTTTTAGCTCCTACGAGCAGTACTTC. Translating gives CAWRDSFSSYEQYF.

J is TRBJ2-3 and V is TRBV2; 9 bases map to TRBD1. This CDR3 contains 14 residues. From germline, CDR1 is SNHLY and CDR2 FYNNEI. Trimming cost V 6 bases and J 0 bases; bases outside gene matches: 1. The CDR3 reads CASRGTGSTDTQYF. The CDR3 nucleotides read TGTGCCAGCAGAGGGACAGGGAGCACAGATACGCAGTATTTT.

This clone was found once. V and J are TRBV19 and TRBJ2-3; D ambiguous. V gave up 7 bases and J gave up 6 bases, with 8 bases separating them. CDR3 length: 11 residues. The germline V gene encodes CDR1 LNHDA and CDR2 SQIVND (reference sequence). CDR3: CASTEADTQYF. CDR3 in DNA: TGTGCCAGTACTGAAGCGGATACGCAGTATTTT.

This clone was counted a single time. This sequence joins TRBV6-6 and TRBJ1-2; 8 bases line up with TRBD1. The CDR3 contains 13 residues. Unmatched junction bases numbered 3, after V lost 7 bases and J lost 2 bases. Germline loops: CDR1 MNHNY, CDR2 SVGAGI (reference sequence). In nucleotides, the CDR3 is TGTGCCAGCACAGGGGACAGGAACTATGGCTACACCTTC. Translated: CASTGDRNYGYTF.

CDR3: CASSVGKDQVIPTEAFF. The CDR3 DNA is TGTGCCAGCAGCGTAGGAAAGGATCAGGTCATCCCCACTGAAGCTTTCTTT. The V gene is TRBV9, the J gene TRBJ1-1; D gene uncertain. This CDR3 comprises 17 residues. V was trimmed by 0 bases and J by 4 bases, leaving 19 bases between them. Looked up from germline, CDR1 is SGDLS and CDR2 is YYNGEE. Based on the CDR3 plus reference TRBV9 and TRBJ1-1, the full variable domain is DSGVTQTPKHLITATGQRVTLRCSPRSGDLSVYWYQQSLDQGLQFLIQYYNGEERAKGNILERFSAQQFPDLHSELNLSSLELGDSALYFCASSVGKDQVIPTEAFFGQGTRLTVV.

V usage is TRBV3-1 (or the pseudogene TRBV3-2) and J usage is TRBJ2-3; TRBD2 matches 13 bases. Germline CDR1 LGHDT, CDR2 YNNKEL (reference sequence). This CDR3 is 16 amino acids long. V was clipped by 4 bases and J by 13 bases; unmatched bases: 14. CDR3 protein: CASSPSGTSGRAQKYF. CDR3 nucleotides: TGTGCCAGCAGCCCCTCTGGAACTAGCGGGAGGGCCCAAAAGTATTTT.

This clone has just one count. Other DNA sequences within the sample encode an identical CDR3. The gene calls are TRBV29-1 and TRBJ1-2, with TRBD1 matching 10 bases. The CDR3 contains 11 residues. Trimming removed 6 bases from V and 8 bases from J; junction bases left unmatched: 3. From germline, CDR1 is SQVTM and CDR2 ANQGSEA. The CDR3 loop is CSVGQGDGYTF. Written as DNA, the CDR3 is TGCAGCGTAGGACAGGGGGACGGCTACACCTTC.

V is TRBV28 and J is TRBJ2-2; the match to TRBD1 covers 10 bases. The V gene end was trimmed by 5 bases and the J gene end by 1 base; junction bases not matched to a gene: 4. CDR1 MDHEN and CDR2 SYDVKM come from the germline V gene. The CDR3 consists of 16 residues. The CDR3 region is CASSTWTGGNTGELFF. CDR3 DNA sequence: TGTGCCAGCAGTACGTGGACAGGGGGGAACACCGGGGAGCTGTTTTTT. Full variable domain (remainder filled in from reference TRBV28 and TRBJ2-2): DVKVTQSSRYLVKRTGEKVFLECVQDMDHENMFWYRQDPGLGLRLIYFSYDVKMKEKGDIPEGYSVSREKKERFSLILESASTNQTSMYLCASSTWTGGNTGELFFGEGSRLTVL.

The gene calls are TRBV30 and TRBJ1-4, with a possible D match to TRBD1 (5 bases). From germline, CDR1 is GTSNPN and CDR2 SVGIG (reference sequence). V shed 1 base and J shed 12 bases, with 9 bases lying between them. The CDR3 loop spans 11 amino acids. CDR3 amino acids: CAWSAGGELFF. DNA of the CDR3: TGTGCCTGGAGTGCTGGGGGGGAACTGTTTTTT.

This clone has just a few counts. This same CDR3 is encoded by further DNA sequences in the sample. CDR3 in amino acids: CASSFSGSGSPLHF. The CDR3 coding sequence is TGTGCCAGCAGTTTTTCAGGATCTGGCTCACCCCTCCACTTT. This chain uses TRBV27 with TRBJ1-6; D not resolved. CDR1 is MNHEY and CDR2 is SMNVEV in the germline V gene (reference sequence). The CDR3 extends over 14 amino acids. V lost 3 bases to trimming and J lost 10 bases, with 13 bases between them.

In nucleotides, the CDR3 is TGTGCCAGCAGTTTACGACGACAGGGGGGAGAGAAAATAGCCAAAAACATTCAGTACTTC. Amino acid sequence: CASSLRRQGGEKIAKNIQYF. The chain uses TRBV27 and TRBJ2-4; the match to TRBD1 covers 9 bases. Germline CDR1 reads MNHEY; CDR2 reads SMNVEV (reference sequence). The CDR3 sequence is 20 residues long. The junction had 14 bases not matched to a gene; V was cut back by 2 bases and J by 0 bases.

This clone has only one observation. The V and J genes are TRBV7-8 and TRBJ1-2; 8 nucleotides line up with TRBD1. Germline V gene lookup returns CDR1 SGHVS and CDR2 FQNEAQ. V shed 5 bases and J 6 bases; nucleotides not matched to a gene: 11. CDR3 length: 15 residues. The CDR3 protein is CASSPRGQLLHGYTF. The CDR3 DNA is TGTGCCAGCAGCCCCAGGGGGCAGCTGCTCCATGGCTACACCTTC.

The rearrangement links TRBV10-3 to TRBJ2-2; 7 nucleotides align to TRBD1. The CDR3 runs to 13 residues. Losses at the gene ends were 6 bases for V and 4 bases for J; bases not matched to a gene: 2. The germline gives CDR1 ENHRY, CDR2 SYGVKD. Here the CDR3 reads CAIRGQSTGELFF. CDR3 in DNA: TGTGCCATCAGGGGACAGTCCACCGGGGAGCTGTTTTTT.

This chain connects TRBV7-6 to TRBJ2-7; 13 bases line up with TRBD2. The CDR3 is 15 amino acids. Germline loops: CDR1 SGHVS, CDR2 FNYEAQ. V was clipped by 4 bases and J by 2 bases; unmatched bases: 2. CDR3 sequence reads: CASSSGLAGAYEQYF. The CDR3, as DNA: TGTGCCAGCAGCTCTGGACTAGCGGGAGCCTACGAGCAGTACTTC. Looking up the rest from reference TRBV7-6 and TRBJ2-7 gives the full variable domain: GAGVSQSPRYKVTKRGQDVALRCDPISGHVSLYWYRQALGQGPEFLTYFNYEAQQDKSGLPNDRFSAERPEGSISTLTIQRTEQRDSAMYRCASSSGLAGAYEQYFGPGTRLTVT.

The chain uses TRBV12-3 or TRBV12-4 and TRBJ1-2, with D unclear. The CDR3 is 13 amino acids. V was shortened by 5 bases and J by 10 bases, with 17 bases between the two germline ends. The CDR3 reads CASSLTIADPYTF. The CDR3 coding sequence is TGTGCCAGCAGTCTCACAATAGCGGACCCCTACACCTTC.

The rearrangement joins TRBV10-3 to TRBJ2-5, with D tentatively TRBD2 (6 bases). Germline CDR1 and CDR2: ENHRY and SYGVKD. The ends were cut back, 0 bases at V and 5 bases at J, with 19 bases in the middle. The CDR3 covers 17 residues. The CDR3 reads CAISESLARLGGETQYF. In DNA form, the CDR3 reads TGTGCCATCAGTGAGTCGCTAGCCCGACTAGGAGGGGAGACCCAGTACTTC.

The J gene is TRBJ2-5, the V gene TRBV7-8, with a weak D call TRBD2 (6 bases). With 2 bases removed from V and 7 bases from J, the gap between germline ends came to 14 bases. CDR1 SGHVS and CDR2 FQNEAQ come from the germline V gene. The CDR3 has 14 residues. The CDR3 region is CASSLRGNRRTQYF. The CDR3 bases are TGTGCCAGCAGCTTACGGGGGAATCGGAGGACCCAGTACTTC.

This chain connects TRBV15 to TRBJ2-5, with 10 bases that match TRBD2. Germline trimming cut 1 base from V and 3 bases from J; bases unmatched to any gene: 2. Germline lookup yields CDR1 LNHNV and CDR2 YYDKDF (reference sequence). The CDR3 has 15 residues. For the CDR3, the DNA is TGTGCCACCAGCAGAGCCGGGACTAGCGAAGAGACCCAGTACTTC. Translating it yields CATSRAGTSEETQYF. The full variable domain, rest sourced from reference TRBV15 and TRBJ2-5, is DAMVIQNPRYQVTQFGKPVTLSCSQTLNHNVMYWYQQKSSQAPKLLFHYYDKDFNNEADTPDNFQSRRPNTSFCFLDIRSPGLGDTAMYLCATSRAGTSEETQYFGPGTRLLVL.

The V and J genes are TRBV2 and TRBJ2-1, with 11 positions matching TRBD2. This CDR3 region has 15 residues. The V gene's germline CDR1 is SNHLY and CDR2 FYNNEI. Trimming at V came to 5 bases and at J to 4 bases, leaving 4 bases not matched to a gene. The CDR3 nucleotides are TGTGCCAGCAGTCTTTTAGCGGGAGGGTACAATGAGCAGTTCTTC. This gives the protein CASSLLAGGYNEQFF.